These 5 T cell receptor beta chains were sequenced from one sample in a study of regulatory T cells in long-lasting Graves disease. Relying on iRepertoire HTBI primers and Arm-PCR of CDR3 regions, the team built TCR beta libraries. MiXCR, applied by TCRdb to the multiplex PCR reads, yields one record per CDR3 protein. The sample lists a few hundred thousand distinct CDR3 sequences; 21% were seen once. Documented time point: persistent/refractory GD, antithyroid drugs over 5 years with positive TRAb. The authors made the TCR library using RNA they extracted from PBMCs. The source was peripheral blood mononuclear cells (PBMCs), collected when the disease was refractory, from a patient treated with antithyroid drugs. The receptors derive from a female donor with Graves disease.

Notes on this clonotype: A far larger clone differs by one base, so this is likely a read error. The chain recombines TRBV12-3 or TRBV12-4 with TRBJ2-7; D is perhaps TRBD2 (7 bases). Near its end, the DNA agrees better with TRBJ2-5, so the J call may be wrong. This CDR3 is built from 16 residues. CDR3 region: CASSTHREGDRETQYF. CDR3 nucleotides: TGTGCCAGCAGTACCCACAGGGAGGGAGACCGAGAGACCCAGTACTTC.

V usage is TRBV20-1 and J usage is TRBJ2-7, with a tentative D call TRBD2 (5 bases). Germline values: CDR1 DFQATT, CDR2 SNEGSKA (reference sequence). The CDR3 sequence is 15 residues long. Trimming pared 0 bases from V and 0 bases from J, leaving 12 bases between. CDR3 region: CSARDNREHSYEQYF. Written as DNA, the CDR3 is TGCAGTGCTAGAGATAACCGGGAACACTCCTACGAGCAGTACTTC.

The chain has TRBV5-6 and TRBJ2-5; D may be TRBD2 (7 bases). The germline gives CDR1 SGHDT, CDR2 YYEEEE. The CDR3 has 15 residues. The germline V and J ends were trimmed by 5 bases and 4 bases, with 18 bases remaining between them. The CDR3 protein is CASRPSGGYAETQYF. Here the CDR3 DNA reads TGTGCCAGCAGACCGTCGGGGGGCTACGCAGAGACCCAGTACTTC.

About this clonotype itself: This clone may be a read error of a much larger clone one base away. The chain joins TRBV7-2 to TRBJ2-5; 9 bases agree with TRBD2. The CDR3 totals 14 residues. The trim removed 4 bases at V and 9 bases at J, leaving 9 bases unmatched. Germline assignment: CDR1 SGHTA and CDR2 FQGNSA. CDR3: CASSSPGLAEAQYF. CDR3 in DNA: TGTGCCAGCAGCTCCCCGGGACTAGCTGAGGCCCAGTACTTC.

At least ten counts were recorded for this clonotype. The chain links TRBV28 to TRBJ2-1; the D is unclear. This CDR3 contains 10 residues. The V and J ends lost 3 bases and 10 bases respectively, with 4 bases between them. Germline V gene sequence: CDR1 MDHEN, CDR2 SYDVKM. The CDR3 sequence: CASSLGEQFF. CDR3 DNA sequence: TGTGCCAGCAGTTTGGGCGAGCAGTTCTTC.